These 32 T cell receptor beta chains were sequenced from one sample in a study of shared clonotypes between healthy human individuals. Assay used: immunoSEQ multiplex PCR; TCRdb lists only in-frame clones, some missing. The sample includes hundreds of thousands of clones, 73% of them seen just once. The sequenced material came from memory CD4+ T cells sorted from blood. Subset denoted: CD45RA-negative fraction. The receptors stem from a woman under 40 in good health.

The chain has TRBV30 and TRBJ1-2; possible D gene TRBD1, 5 bases. V was trimmed by 3 bases and J by 4 bases, leaving 9 bases between them. This CDR3 has 12 amino acids. Germline V gene lookup returns CDR1 GTSNPN and CDR2 SVGIG (reference sequence). CDR3 in DNA: TGTGCCTGGAGGACAGAAGGCTATGGCTACACCTTC. Amino acids: CAWRTEGYGYTF.

The V gene is TRBV11-2, the J gene TRBJ2-5; TRBD1 is a possible D gene (5 bases). Judging by the DNA end, TRBJ2-7 fits better; the J call may be wrong. The germline V gene has CDR1 SGHAT and CDR2 FQNNGV. This CDR3 contains 15 residues. CDR3: CASSLGTLPWGEQYF. Here the CDR3 DNA reads TGTGCCAGCAGCTTAGGGACACTCCCTTGGGGCGAGCAGTACTTC.

The rearrangement joins TRBV27 to TRBJ2-7; the D gene could be TRBD1 or TRBD2 (6 bases each). Germline V gene sequence: CDR1 MNHEY, CDR2 SMNVEV (reference sequence). The V end lost 2 bases, the J end lost 0 bases, and 14 bases lay between the germline ends. The CDR3 length is 16 residues. The CDR3 reads CASSLRDPGASYEQYF. CDR3 bases: TGTGCCAGCAGTTTAAGAGACCCGGGGGCCTCCTACGAGCAGTACTTC.

V usage is TRBV2 and J usage is TRBJ1-1; no reliable D call. The CDR3 consists of 13 residues. Germline V gene lookup returns CDR1 SNHLY and CDR2 FYNNEI. V was cut by 3 bases and J by 1 base, with 6 bases left in between. CDR3 protein: CASSDNSNTEAFF. The DNA of the CDR3 is TGTGCCAGCAGTGACAACTCGAACACTGAAGCTTTCTTT.

The chain carries TRBV6-1 and TRBJ2-7; 8 bases map to TRBD1. The J segment lost 6 bases and the V segment lost 5 bases, leaving 12 bases of the junction unmatched. The CDR3 is made up of 15 amino acids. The germline V gene has CDR1 MNHNS and CDR2 SASEGT. Here the CDR3 reads CASSPGTGTNREQYF. As DNA, the CDR3 is TGTGCCAGCAGTCCCGGGACAGGTACTAACCGCGAGCAGTACTTC.

This clone was seen repeatedly, ten times or more. The chain employs TRBV7-2 and TRBJ2-2; 7 bases are a match to TRBD2. Losses at the gene ends were 6 bases for V and 6 bases for J; bases not matched to a gene: 13. This CDR3 contains 16 residues. Germline V lookup: CDR1 SGHTA, CDR2 FQGNSA. CDR3 protein: CASRGGAGVFAGELFF. For the CDR3, the DNA is TGTGCCAGCAGAGGTGGTGCGGGAGTATTCGCCGGGGAGCTGTTTTTT.

This clone was observed a handful of times. This rearrangement joins TRBV2 to TRBJ2-7; 8 nucleotides align to TRBD2. Germline CDR1 and CDR2: SNHLY and FYNNEI. This CDR3 is built from 15 residues. V shed 4 bases, J shed 3 bases, and the junction held 8 bases outside the gene matches. The DNA for the CDR3 is TGTGCCAGCAGTGCCGTGACTAGCGAGTACTACGAGCAGTACTTC. This sequence encodes CASSAVTSEYYEQYF.

The chain joins TRBV29-1 to TRBJ2-7; no reliable D call. In germline, CDR1 is SQVTM, CDR2 ANQGSEA. V was pared by 3 bases and J by 0 bases, with 15 bases between. CDR3 length: 15 residues. This chain's CDR3 is CSVDLCPWASYEQYF. The CDR3, as DNA: TGCAGCGTTGATTTATGTCCCTGGGCCTCCTACGAGCAGTACTTC.

V gene TRBV14 combines with J gene TRBJ2-3; D is ambiguous. The CDR3 extends over 13 amino acids. Trimming removed 10 bases from V and 2 bases from J, with 13 bases in between. Germline V CDR1 and CDR2: SGHDN, FVKESK. The CDR3 reads CATKPLDTDTQYF. DNA for the CDR3: TGTGCCACCAAGCCCCTAGACACAGATACGCAGTATTTT.

The chain joins TRBV6-6 to TRBJ2-1; the D gene is possibly TRBD2 (6 bases). This CDR3 is 15 amino acids long. Germline CDR1 reads MNHNY; CDR2 reads SVGAGI (reference sequence). V lost 5 bases and J 2 bases, leaving 13 bases between the germline ends. CDR3 nucleotide sequence: TGTGCCAGCAGTAAGGGGACTGACGCCTACAATGAGCAGTTCTTC. It is translated as CASSKGTDAYNEQFF.

V usage is TRBV7-3 and J usage is TRBJ2-1; 10 bases match TRBD2. Germline CDR1 and CDR2: SGHTA and FQGTGA. The CDR3 has 14 amino acids. V gave up 5 bases and J gave up 6 bases; unmatched junction bases: 4. The CDR3 region is CASSDPSGSNEQFF. Written as DNA, the CDR3 is TGTGCCAGCAGCGACCCTAGCGGGAGCAATGAGCAGTTCTTC.

CDR3 nucleotide sequence: TGTGCCATCAGTGGGGGACAGGGGGCGGCCAAAAACATTCAGTACTTC. Amino acids: CAISGGQGAAKNIQYF. V gene TRBV10-3 combines with J gene TRBJ2-4; 12 positions match TRBD1. The CDR3 consists of 16 residues. V lost 4 bases and J lost 1; bases outside the gene matches: 2. Germline V CDR1 and CDR2: ENHRY, SYGVKD.

A single count supports this clone. J is TRBJ1-2 and V is TRBV5-4; D unresolved. Between the trimmed V and J ends, which lost 3 bases and 8 bases, there was a span of 17 bases. CDR1 is SGHNT and CDR2 is YYREEE in the germline V gene (reference sequence). This CDR3 has 14 amino acids. The CDR3 region is CASSSPGVYRGYTF. The CDR3 DNA is TGTGCCAGCAGCTCCCCCGGGGTGTACCGGGGCTACACCTTC.

The J gene is TRBJ2-7, the V gene TRBV9; D not resolved. V lost 7 bases and J 2 bases, leaving 4 bases between the germline ends. The V gene's germline CDR1 is SGDLS and CDR2 YYNGEE. The CDR3 totals 10 residues. The CDR3 nucleotides read TGTGCCAGCCTACCCTACGAGCAGTACTTC. Amino acid sequence: CASLPYEQYF.

The rearrangement links TRBV29-1 to TRBJ2-1; 7 nucleotides match TRBD1. Germline V gene lookup returns CDR1 SQVTM and CDR2 ANQGSEA. This CDR3 is built from 15 residues. Losses at the gene ends were 4 bases for V and 0 bases for J; bases not matched to a gene: 6. The CDR3 region has the DNA TGCAGCGTTGCCCCGGGACAGAGCTCCTACAATGAGCAGTTCTTC. Its translation is CSVAPGQSSYNEQFF.

This clone has just one count. The rearrangement links TRBV11-3 to TRBJ2-1; TRBD2 matches 7 bases. CDR3 length: 13 residues. The V gene's germline CDR1 is SGHNT and CDR2 YENEEA. J was trimmed by 10 bases and V by 2 bases; bases with no gene match: 5. The chain's CDR3 is CASSLKGRAEQFF. Written as DNA, the CDR3 is TGTGCCAGCAGCTTAAAAGGGAGGGCAGAGCAGTTCTTC.

This clone was counted a few times. The chain carries TRBV6-5 and TRBJ2-3; 8 nucleotides align to TRBD1. V shed 2 bases, J shed 4 bases, and the junction held 8 bases outside the gene matches. In germline, CDR1 is MNHEY, CDR2 SVGAGI. The CDR3 length is 16 residues. CDR3 coding DNA: TGTGCCAGCAGTTACGACGTGGACAGGGTGGCAGATACGCAGTATTTT. Translating it yields CASSYDVDRVADTQYF.

This clone was recorded a few times. The chain recombines TRBV6-5 with TRBJ2-7; D is unclear. From germline, CDR1 is MNHEY and CDR2 SVGAGI. V was clipped by 4 bases and J by 3 bases, with 19 bases between them. There are 16 residues in the CDR3. Written as DNA, the CDR3 is TGTGCCAGCAGTTCCCTATCCGGGCGGAGAAACTACGAGCAGTACTTC. Amino acid sequence: CASSSLSGRRNYEQYF.

This chain uses TRBV6-1 with TRBJ1-1; TRBD1 might be the D (6 bases). Germline CDR1 is MNHNS and CDR2 is SASEGT. V shed 2 bases and J shed 6 bases, with 19 bases lying between them. The CDR3 has 16 amino acids. The CDR3 is CASSESQGRGIAEAFF. CDR3 sequence (DNA): TGTGCCAGCAGTGAATCTCAGGGGCGCGGGATCGCTGAAGCTTTCTTT.

CDR3 protein: CASSHGPTFTDTQYF. The CDR3 DNA is TGTGCCAGCAGCCACGGACCCACGTTCACAGATACGCAGTATTTT. The chain couples TRBV16 to TRBJ2-3; D unresolved. Germline loops: CDR1 KGHSY, CDR2 FQNENV. V lost 3 bases and J 2 bases, leaving 12 bases between the germline ends. The CDR3 has 15 amino acids.

The chain joins TRBV4-1 to TRBJ2-5; perhaps TRBD2 as D (6 bases). V shed 6 bases and J shed 3 bases, with 14 bases lying between them. The CDR3 is 14 amino acids. Germline CDR1 MGHRA, CDR2 YSYEKL. The CDR3 DNA sequence: TGCGCCAGCAGTCTAATGGGCGGGGAAGAGACCCAGTACTTC. This translates into CASSLMGGEETQYF.

The CDR3 coding sequence is TGTGCCAGCTCTGGGACAATAAGATACACTGAAGCTTTCTTT. Translating it yields CASSGTIRYTEAFF. The chain is built from TRBV2 and TRBJ1-1, with D perhaps matching TRBD1 (6 bases). In germline, CDR1 is SNHLY, CDR2 FYNNEI. There are 14 residues in the CDR3. V was shortened by 8 bases and J by 3 bases, with 16 bases between the two germline ends.

On this clone itself: In the same sample, other DNA sequences code for this CDR3. The chain is built from TRBV10-1 and TRBJ1-1; no firm D call. V lost 4 bases and J 4 bases, leaving 10 bases between the germline ends. The CDR3 loop spans 13 amino acids. Germline V gives CDR1 WNHNN, CDR2 SYGVQD (reference sequence). CDR3 loop: CASSVSLGTEAFF. The CDR3 DNA reads TGCGCCAGCAGTGTATCCCTGGGCACTGAAGCTTTCTTT.

The table lists this clone with a count of one. The chain is built from TRBV4-1 and TRBJ1-1; D perhaps matches TRBD1 (5 bases). Germline V gene data show CDR1 as MGHRA and CDR2 as YSYEKL. This CDR3 spans 16 amino acids. V lost 2 bases to trimming and J lost 3 bases, with 16 bases between them. This CDR3 reads CASSQPEGYGHTEAFF. As DNA, the CDR3 is TGCGCCAGCAGCCAACCCGAGGGGTACGGGCACACTGAAGCTTTCTTT.

The rearrangement links TRBV2 to TRBJ2-5, with D tentatively TRBD1 or TRBD2 (5 bases each). Trimming removed 2 bases at V and 3 bases at J, with 13 bases between. CDR1 and CDR2 (germline): SNHLY, FYNNEI. This CDR3 is 15 amino acids long. Here the CDR3 reads CASSEWETAKETQYF. The CDR3 nucleotides read TGTGCCAGCAGTGAATGGGAGACAGCAAAAGAGACCCAGTACTTC.

The chain couples TRBV27 to TRBJ2-2; D gene unclear. V dropped 5 bases and J dropped 1 base, with 14 bases sitting between them. CDR1 MNHEY and CDR2 SMNVEV come from the germline V gene (reference sequence). The CDR3 sequence is 16 residues long. The chain's CDR3 is CASSIHPTGNTGELFF. The CDR3 region has the DNA TGTGCCAGCAGTATCCACCCGACTGGGAACACCGGGGAGCTGTTTTTT.

The rearrangement uses TRBV20-1 and TRBJ1-1; D gene uncertain. The CDR3 totals 10 residues. Germline CDR1 and CDR2: DFQATT and SNEGSKA (reference sequence). Trimming cost V 6 bases and J 4 bases, with 6 bases left between them. The CDR3 is CSAFSTEAFF. The CDR3 coding sequence is TGCAGTGCCTTTAGCACTGAAGCTTTCTTT.

J is TRBJ2-2 and V is TRBV4-1; 10 bases agree with TRBD2. CDR1 is MGHRA and CDR2 is YSYEKL in the germline V gene. Trimming cost V 4 bases and J 3 bases; bases outside gene matches: 14. The CDR3 is 19 residues long. The CDR3 DNA reads TGCGCCAGCAGCCCGGCCCCAGCGTGGCTAGCGGGAGACACCGGGGAGCTGTTTTTT. This encodes CASSPAPAWLAGDTGELFF.

The rearrangement joins TRBV18 to TRBJ1-1; maybe TRBD1 (5 bases). V lost 1 base, J lost 0 bases, and 6 bases lay in between. The CDR3 consists of 14 residues. Per germline, CDR1 KGHSH and CDR2 LQKENI. CDR3 region: CASSPLDMNTEAFF. The CDR3 DNA sequence: TGTGCCAGCTCACCACTGGACATGAACACTGAAGCTTTCTTT.

The chain links TRBV29-1 to TRBJ2-3; the D gene is possibly TRBD1 (5 bases). Per germline, CDR1 SQVTM and CDR2 ANQGSEA. The CDR3 loop spans 12 amino acids. The V end lost 7 bases, the J end lost 1 base, and 9 bases lay between the germline ends. The CDR3 DNA follows: TGCAGCGCTGACAGCGGCACAGATACGCAGTATTTT. The encoded protein is CSADSGTDTQYF.

The sample holds many counts of this clone. The chain combines TRBV7-9 with TRBJ1-2; D remains unclear. There are 11 residues in the CDR3. Germline-derived CDR1 and CDR2 are SEHNR and FQNEAQ (reference sequence). Trimming took off 1 base at V and 3 bases at J, with 0 bases between the two ends. This CDR3 reads CASSLDYGYTF. The CDR3 nucleotides read TGTGCCAGCAGCTTAGACTATGGCTACACCTTC.

Many counts were recorded for this clone. This chain links TRBV6-1 with TRBJ2-1, with D possibly being TRBD2 (6 bases). Germline assignment: CDR1 MNHNS and CDR2 SASEGT. The V gene lost 4 bases and the J gene lost 0 bases, with 13 bases spanning the gap. The CDR3 covers 16 residues. CDR3 bases: TGTGCCAGCAGTGTGAGACTAGGAACCTCCTACAATGAGCAGTTCTTC. It encodes CASSVRLGTSYNEQFF.